Listed below are T cell receptor beta chains from one sample, sequenced in a study of early T cells in non-severe SARS-CoV-2 infection. TCRdb recomputed calls from the 5' RACE reads with MiXCR, one row per CDR3 protein. The sample lists about 110,000 distinct CDR3 sequences, around an eighth occurring once. This material consisted of whole blood, taken at baseline. Receptors were obtained from an adult who was a healthcare worker with PCR-confirmed SARS-CoV-2 infection or an uninfected control (not recorded which). Each CDR3 is given with its conserved first and last residue. A D gene is named only where the DNA matches it firmly. For some rows the clone size is stated as once, few or many, or as a class when expanded; others skip it.

TGTGCCAGCTCACCGACGATCAATCAGCCCCAGCATTTT CASSPTINQPQHF . few TRBJ1-5 TRBV18
TGTGCCAGCAGAGGACCCTACCGGGGTGAAGCTTTCTTT CASRGPYRGEAFF . few TRBJ1-1 TRBV28
TGCGCCAGCAGCTCACAGGGACAGGGCCAGTCGGAGCAGTACTTC CASSSQGQGQSEQYF TRBD1 . TRBJ2-7 TRBV5-1
TGTGCCATCAGTGAAAGGACAGCCGGCCCTATGGATGAGCAGTTCTTC CAISERTAGPMDEQFF . . TRBJ2-1 TRBV10-3
TGCAGTGCTAGAGGAATTGGGACAGGGCCCGGCGAGCAGTACTTC CSARGIGTGPGEQYF TRBD1 . TRBJ2-7 TRBV20-1
TGTGCCAGCAGCCCTTCTGGGGCAGTCCGGCGCGAGCAGTACTTC CASSPSGAVRREQYF . . TRBJ2-7 TRBV9
TGTGCCAGCAGTGAGGCATTAACGGGAGTTACGCAGTATTTT CASSEALTGVTQYF . . TRBJ2-3 TRBV6-1
TGTGCCAGCAGCTTAGGCCTTAGGGCCGAGCAGTACTTC CASSLGLRAEQYF . many TRBJ2-7 TRBV11-2
TGTGCCACCAGCAGAGATGCGACAGGTTTCGGGTACGAGCAGTACTTC CATSRDATGFGYEQYF . many TRBJ2-7 TRBV15
TGTGCCAGCAGTCCACAGGGGAGGAACATTCAGTACTTC CASSPQGRNIQYF . . TRBJ2-4 TRBV12-3/TRBV12-4
TGTGCCAGCAGTGATGACCGGAGCACAGATACGCAGTATTTT CASSDDRSTDTQYF . many TRBJ2-3 TRBV2
TGTGCCAGCAGCTCCCCAGGGGGCTATGAGCAGTTCTTC CASSSPGGYEQFF TRBD1 . TRBJ2-1 TRBV7-9
TGTGCCAGCAGCTTTGGGGGACTAGCGAACACAGATACGCAGTATTTT CASSFGGLANTDTQYF TRBD2 few TRBJ2-3 TRBV12-3/TRBV12-4
TGTGCCAGCAGTTCCCGGGACTGGAGGGAGACCCAGTACTTC CASSSRDWRETQYF . . TRBJ2-5 TRBV6-6
TGTGCCAGCAGAGGGACAGCGATGCACGAGCAGTACTTC CASRGTAMHEQYF TRBD1 . TRBJ2-7 TRBV28
TGCGCCAGCAGCCAGCCACTAGCGGGGGGCATCAATGAGCAGTTCTTC CASSQPLAGGINEQFF TRBD2 many TRBJ2-1 TRBV4-1
TGTGCCAGCAGTATACAGGGGGCGCAGTACGAGCAGTACTTC CASSIQGAQYEQYF TRBD1 . TRBJ2-7 TRBV28
TGTGCCAGCAGTTACTCCTCGACAGTTTCGAACTATGGCTACACCTTC CASSYSSTVSNYGYTF . . TRBJ1-2 TRBV6-5
TGCAGTGCTAGTAGTGCTGGAAGCATTGGGGCCAACGTCCTGACTTTC CSASSAGSIGANVLTF . . TRBJ2-6 TRBV20-1
TGTGCCAGCACCTACTTAGGGGGAGACTTCACAGATACGCAGTATTTT CASTYLGGDFTDTQYF . . TRBJ2-3 TRBV28
TGTGCCAGCAGCTCCCTTCTATCCAGGGGTATTGGCACTGAAGCTTTCTTT CASSSLLSRGIGTEAFF . . TRBJ1-1 TRBV7-2
TGTGCCAGCAGCTTAGCGCTTCCTACCTACGAGCAGTACTTC CASSLALPTYEQYF . few TRBJ2-7 TRBV11-2